The source of this T cell receptor (beta chain) is a study of graft-versus-host responses after intestinal transplantation (dated by TCRdb to the early 2020s). For the wider study: Multivisceral, liver-intestinal, or isolated intestinal transplants were received by the recipients. Anti-thymocyte globulin induction was given to all recipients, followed by maintenance tacrolimus and steroids for two to four years. Graft-versus-host and host-versus-graft alloreactive T cell clones were tracked in the graft, circulation and bone marrow after intestinal transplantation using bulk TCR-beta CDR3 sequencing. To identify alloreactive clones, pre-transplant mixed lymphocyte reaction products were sequenced and compared with unstimulated pre-transplant donor and recipient T cells. The cohort enrolled 24 intestinal transplant recipients, one of whom was a retransplant, and a few patients without pretransplant specimens were excluded. A peak of at least 4% donor T cells among recipient peripheral blood mononuclear cells was the definition used for donor T cell macrochimerism. Rather than being sequenced by the commercial service, samples from a few later patients were sequenced in-house on an Illumina MiSeq and processed with MiXCR.

V lost 0 bases and J lost 2 bases, and the count of bases not matched to a germline gene is 5. Via the germline V gene, CDR1 is ENHRY and CDR2 SYGVKD. The CDR3, from cysteine to phenylalanine, totals 16 residues. Only the CDR3 portion is preserved as DNA: 48 bases, with reading frame beginning at the first base. This clone was counted a few times. The record has no base qualities; no much larger clone is one base away. On the study overall, not on this receptor specifically: GvH clones were detected in recipient bone marrow, and some of these GvH clones were observed earlier in ileal mucosa or blood, consistent with an intestinal mucosal origin. Patients with donor T cell macrochimerism had high GvH to HvG T cell clonal ratios in their allografts. Early after transplant, declines in HvG clones were associated with peak levels of circulating GvH clones. The relatively low number and heterogeneity of intestinal transplant patients limited the conclusions.

The time point label, as the study defines it: cells obtained before transplantation from donor or recipient. Mixed lymphocyte reactions plated 200,000 CFSE-labeled pre-transplant responders with 200,000 irradiated violet-dye-labeled stimulators and were cultured for six to seven days. After the mixed lymphocyte reaction, proliferating CD3+CD4+CFSE-low and CD3+CD8+CFSE-low responder cells were FACS-sorted on a BD Influx sorter. The protocol used for the library was the immunoSEQ multiplex PCR assay. For most patients, genomic DNA was isolated using the Qiagen DNeasy Blood and Tissue Kit and was shipped frozen to Adaptive Biotechnologies for TCR sequencing. For most patients, high-throughput TCR-beta CDR3 sequencing of genomic DNA was performed by Adaptive Biotechnologies. Turning to the authors' computational methods: Adaptive's ImmunoSEQ software supplied the TCR sequencing data for 18 patients, while MiXCR and VDJtools were used to process a few other patients. To correct CD4 versus CD8 sorting errors, sequences present in both subsets at a frequency ratio below 5:1 were removed. CDR3 nucleotide sequences shared between donor and recipient were removed because the origin of such sequences could not be assigned. To be classed as alloreactive, a clone needed at least 2-fold expansion over unstimulated cells and a minimum CFSE-low frequency of 0.002% (template counts) or 0.001% (read counts). A clone was considered mappable if detected in the sequenced pre-transplant spleen, lymph node, or MLR CFSE-low populations of the donor or recipient. The cumulative frequency of alloreactive clones was calculated as a percentage of all sequences, weighted by copy number. TCRdb limited this immuneACCESS table to in-frame rearrangements with V and J called. A share of clones is missing; checked studies link under half to unresolved V genes, and the rest is unexplained. V, J and clone size reflect that table, while D and trimming were determined from the DNA. This sample lists about 6,900 clones; 20% to 25% were detected once. The ten largest clones add up to approximately 4% of the sample.

This receptor was taken from a human patient who was an organ donor for intestinal transplantation. The chain couples TRBV10-3 to TRBJ1-2; the central 8 bases match TRBD1. Sequences were derived from alloreactive CD4+ T cells from a mixed lymphocyte reaction culture, sampled before transplantation. In the paper's terms, the cell subset or site label means: CFSE-low proliferating T cells sorted from roughly six-day pre-transplant mixed lymphocyte reaction (GvH or HvG direction). The DNA is as follows: TGTGCCATCAGTGAGTCCTCGACAGGGGAAAACTATGGCTACACCTTC. This translates into CAISESSTGENYGYTF.